The 21 T cell receptor beta chains given below trace back to one sample, sequenced in a study of T cell repertoires in cytomegalovirus infection. Their antigen targets remain unknown. TCRdb processed the reads anew with MiXCR; each CDR3 protein has one entry. The sample consists of 650,000 to 900,000 distinct CDR3 sequences, 25% to 30% of them appearing once. Source: cultured CD8+ T cells from PBMCs, taken from culture after CMV antigen stimulation. Source of these receptors: a human donor in good health (CMV status not recorded). Some clones in this sample may be carry-over from other donors' samples.

This clonotype has more than one count but fewer than ten. The gene calls are TRBV19 and TRBJ2-7; 9 bases match TRBD2. J was trimmed by 3 bases and V by 9 bases; bases with no gene match: 12. There are 15 residues in the CDR3. Germline assignment: CDR1 LNHDA and CDR2 SQIVND (reference sequence). The CDR3 DNA is TGTGCCAGGAGTTTCTTGGCGGGGGGGGACTACGAGCAGTACTTC. Translation gives CARSFLAGGDYEQYF.

The chain recombines TRBV6-6 with TRBJ2-1, with D uncertain. The germline V gene has CDR1 MNHNY and CDR2 SVGAGI (reference sequence). The CDR3 length is 15 residues. V was pared by 7 bases and J by 0 bases, with 13 bases between. The CDR3 sequence: CASTPGDFSYNEQFF. CDR3 nucleotide sequence: TGTGCCAGCACTCCCGGCGACTTCTCCTACAATGAGCAGTTCTTC.

The chain links TRBV5-3 to TRBJ1-2; maybe TRBD1 (6 bases). TRBV5-3 is an ORF, with its function uncertain. V was trimmed by 8 bases and J by 7 bases, leaving 18 bases between them. The CDR3 runs 13 residues. CDR3 nucleotides: TGTGCCAGCAGCGTACAGGGAGGCCGTGGCTACACCTTC. It yields the protein CASSVQGGRGYTF.

The chain carries TRBV19 and TRBJ2-1; TRBD2 aligns across 12 bases. CDR1 is LNHDA, CDR2 SQIVND, per germline (reference sequence). After removal of 5 bases from V and 5 bases from J, the junction contained 7 bases not matched to a gene. The CDR3 has 16 residues. The CDR3 nucleotides read TGTGCCAGTAGTTCCCCACTAGCGGGGGGCAACAATGAGCAGTTCTTC. It translates to CASSSPLAGGNNEQFF.

This chain uses TRBV25-1 with TRBJ1-1; D might be TRBD1 (6 bases). Looked up from germline, CDR1 is MGHDK and CDR2 is SYGVNS. This CDR3 spans 11 amino acids. V was trimmed by 5 bases and J by 12 bases, leaving 13 bases between them. CDR3 amino acids: CASSPGHQTFF. CDR3 sequence (DNA): TGTGCCAGCAGTCCGGGACACCAGACTTTCTTT.

V usage is TRBV5-4 and J usage is TRBJ2-3; a weak D match, TRBD2 (5 bases). The CDR3 sequence is 15 residues long. Trimming shortened V by 0 bases and J by 3 bases, and 11 bases separated the two germline ends. Germline CDR1 SGHNT, CDR2 YYREEE (reference sequence). In DNA, the CDR3 is TGTGCCAGCAGCTTGGCCGAGGGCGATACAGATACGCAGTATTTT. Its protein is CASSLAEGDTDTQYF.

This clonotype was counted ten times or more. The rearrangement links TRBV12-3 or TRBV12-4 to TRBJ1-2; weak D call: TRBD1 (5 bases). V lost 1 base to trimming and J lost 1 base, with 13 bases between them. This CDR3 region has 16 residues. The CDR3 DNA reads as TGTGCCAGCAGTTTAGGTCCAGGGTTTGATAACTATGGCTACACCTTC. Protein product: CASSLGPGFDNYGYTF.

In this sample, this clonotype turned up once. V and J are TRBV6-5 and TRBJ1-1; a weak D match, TRBD1 (6 bases). The length of the CDR3 is 12 residues. V dropped 4 bases and J dropped 9 bases, with 12 bases sitting between them. Germline V gene sequence: CDR1 MNHEY, CDR2 SVGAGI. In DNA form, the CDR3 reads TGTGCCAGCAGTTGGGGCCAGGGGCAAGCTTTCTTT. As protein: CASSWGQGQAFF.

This clonotype is large by share. This CDR3 reads CSARDGGTPRPNEKLFF. CDR3 nucleotides: TGCAGTGCTAGAGATGGAGGGACACCACGGCCTAATGAAAAACTGTTTTTT. V is TRBV20-1 and J is TRBJ1-4; possible D gene TRBD1, 6 bases. The CDR3 covers 17 residues. Per the germline V gene, CDR1 is DFQATT and CDR2 is SNEGSKA (reference sequence). The V end lost 0 bases, the J end lost 3 bases, and 17 bases lay between the germline ends.

The V and J genes are TRBV7-6 and TRBJ1-5; D not certain. V lost 5 bases and J 7 bases, leaving 12 bases between the germline ends. CDR1 and CDR2 (germline): SGHVS, FNYEAQ. The CDR3 loop spans 13 amino acids. Here the CDR3 reads CASSNRDAQPQHF. CDR3 nucleotides: TGTGCCAGCAGCAACCGGGATGCACAGCCCCAGCATTTT.

The J gene is TRBJ2-5, the V gene TRBV2; 10 bases align to TRBD1. The CDR3 spans 15 residues. Germline lookup yields CDR1 SNHLY and CDR2 FYNNEI. V lost 7 bases, J lost 6 bases, and 11 bases stayed unmatched. This CDR3 reads CASNRADRGLQTQYF. CDR3 sequence (DNA): TGTGCCAGCAATCGGGCCGACAGGGGGCTTCAGACCCAGTACTTC.

The sample holds many counts of this clonotype. The V gene is TRBV7-2, the J gene TRBJ2-7, with 9 bases matching TRBD2. The CDR3 contains 16 residues. The V gene's germline CDR1 is SGHTA and CDR2 FQGNSA. Trimming removed 1 base from V and 3 bases from J; junction bases left unmatched: 7. This CDR3 reads CASSLGRRGGIYEQYF. The CDR3 bases are TGTGCCAGCAGCTTAGGTCGGCGGGGGGGCATCTACGAGCAGTACTTC.

The chain is built from TRBV7-9 and TRBJ2-5, with unresolved D. The CDR3 consists of 17 residues. Trimming stripped 3 bases from V and 0 bases from J, with 17 bases between. CDR1 and CDR2 (germline): SEHNR, FQNEAQ (reference sequence). The CDR3 nucleotides read TGTGCCAGCAGCTTCGGTCCGGTTTTGGGGTACCAAGAGACCCAGTACTTC. Amino acids: CASSFGPVLGYQETQYF.

This clonotype was seen once. The chain couples TRBV4-2 to TRBJ2-2, with 9 bases matching TRBD1. CDR3 length equals 15 residues. The V gene end was trimmed by 4 bases and the J gene end by 5 bases; junction bases not matched to a gene: 5. Germline V gives CDR1 LGHNA, CDR2 YNFKEQ. This chain's CDR3 is CASSRRTGDTGELFF. In DNA form, the CDR3 reads TGTGCCAGCAGCCGAAGGACAGGGGATACCGGGGAGCTGTTTTTT.

This clonotype showed up many times. This chain links TRBV7-9 with TRBJ1-1, with 10 bases fitting TRBD1. The trim removed 5 bases at V and 0 bases at J, leaving 6 bases unmatched. Germline loops: CDR1 SEHNR, CDR2 FQNEAQ (reference sequence). The CDR3 sequence is 16 residues long. CDR3 in DNA: TGTGCCAGCAGCCCTAGGACAGGGGGAATGAACACTGAAGCTTTCTTT. Translated: CASSPRTGGMNTEAFF.

Written as DNA, the CDR3 is TGCGCCAGCAGCTTACGGCGACCCTATGGCTACACCTTC. This codes for CASSLRRPYGYTF. The genes are TRBV5-1 and TRBJ1-2; D gene unclear. V was trimmed by 2 bases and J by 4 bases, leaving 9 bases between them. This CDR3 contains 13 residues. Germline V CDR1 and CDR2: SGHRS, YFSETQ.

CDR3 in amino acids: CASSQDWGAREQYF. The CDR3 nucleotides read TGTGCCAGCAGCCAAGACTGGGGGGCACGCGAGCAGTACTTC. V gene TRBV3-1 combines with J gene TRBJ2-7; D may correspond to TRBD1 or TRBD2 (6 bases each). Per the germline V gene, CDR1 is LGHDT and CDR2 is YNNKEL (reference sequence). This CDR3 spans 14 amino acids. V lost 0 bases and J 6 bases, leaving 12 bases between the germline ends.

This rearrangement joins TRBV6-5 to TRBJ1-1, with TRBD1 matching over 10 bases. The CDR3 totals 17 residues. V dropped 7 bases and J dropped 1; count of bases not matched to a gene: 12. Germline V gene sequence: CDR1 MNHEY, CDR2 SVGAGI. CDR3 loop: CASNMGQGIGQNTEAFF. The CDR3 DNA sequence: TGTGCCAGCAACATGGGACAGGGGATCGGCCAGAACACTGAAGCTTTCTTT.

The V and J genes are TRBV7-9 and TRBJ2-5; D is uncertain. Trimming pared 4 bases from V and 5 bases from J, leaving 20 bases between. Germline V gene lookup returns CDR1 SEHNR and CDR2 FQNEAQ (reference sequence). The CDR3 runs to 16 residues. The CDR3 bases are TGTGCCAGCAGCTCGTTACTCGAGGCAGGTCGGGAGACCCAGTACTTC. Translating it yields CASSSLLEAGRETQYF.

V gene TRBV27 combines with J gene TRBJ1-2; D might be TRBD1 (5 bases). With 5 bases removed from V and 2 bases from J, the gap between germline ends came to 9 bases. The length of the CDR3 is 13 residues. Germline CDR1 reads MNHEY; CDR2 reads SMNVEV (reference sequence). The CDR3 DNA reads TGTGCCAGCAGTATGGGGCTAAACTATGGCTACACCTTC. It translates to CASSMGLNYGYTF.

This clonotype has more than one count but fewer than ten. The chain couples TRBV27 to TRBJ2-1; D is uncertain. The CDR3 runs 11 residues. Germline assignment: CDR1 MNHEY and CDR2 SMNVEV (reference sequence). V was trimmed by 3 bases and J by 8 bases, leaving 5 bases between them. The CDR3 protein is CASSFVDEQFF. For the CDR3, the DNA is TGTGCCAGCAGTTTCGTCGATGAGCAGTTCTTC.